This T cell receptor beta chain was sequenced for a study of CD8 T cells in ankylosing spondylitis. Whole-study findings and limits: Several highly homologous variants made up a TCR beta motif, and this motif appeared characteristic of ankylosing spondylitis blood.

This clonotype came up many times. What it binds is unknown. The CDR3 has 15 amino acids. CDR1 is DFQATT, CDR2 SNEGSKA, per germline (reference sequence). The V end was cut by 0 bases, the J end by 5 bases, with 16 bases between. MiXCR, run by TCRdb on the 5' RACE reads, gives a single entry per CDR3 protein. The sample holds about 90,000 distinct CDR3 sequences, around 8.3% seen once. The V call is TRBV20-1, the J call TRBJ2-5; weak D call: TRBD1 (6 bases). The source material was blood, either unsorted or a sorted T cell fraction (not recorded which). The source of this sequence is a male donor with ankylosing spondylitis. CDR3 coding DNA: TGCAGTGCTAGAGATTTGACGGACCAGGGGGAGACCCAGTACTTC. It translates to CSARDLTDQGETQYF.